Below, 32 T cell receptor beta chains from the same sample are listed, as sequenced in a study of blood T cells in healthy people across ages. A second PCR of roughly 6 to 12 cycles used a sample-barcoded 5' primer and a J-beta primer mix. Using its own MiXCR run on the 5' RACE reads, TCRdb lists one record per CDR3 protein. The sample shows fewer than 800,000 distinct CDR3 sequences, 25% of them seen only once. These data also featured in a second study, about T cells of mothers and their children.

The sequencing input was blood. All receptors come from a boy aged 5 to 17 in good health.

V usage is TRBV19 and J usage is TRBJ1-6; 7 bases align to TRBD1. The CDR3 totals 15 residues. Germline V gene sequence: CDR1 LNHDA, CDR2 SQIVND (reference sequence). The V gene end was trimmed by 3 bases and the J gene end by 3 bases; junction bases not matched to a gene: 2. CDR3 coding DNA: TGTGCCAGTAGTATTAGGGACAGCTATAATTCACCCCTCCACTTT. As protein: CASSIRDSYNSPLHF.

The chain recombines TRBV6-2 or TRBV6-3 with TRBJ2-1; unclear D gene. The germline gives CDR1 MNHEY, CDR2 SVGEGT. The CDR3 extends over 12 amino acids. V was clipped by 2 bases and J by 7 bases, with 6 bases between them. CDR3 nucleotides: TGTGCCAGCAGTTACGATGGGAATGAGCAGTTCTTC. The encoded protein is CASSYDGNEQFF.

Regarding this clonotype: The junction does not match germline at one end; this may be a read error. The chain recombines TRBV19 with TRBJ2-1, with 15 bases that match TRBD2. The CDR3 sequence is 16 residues long. Germline V gene sequence: CDR1 LNHDA, CDR2 SQIVND (reference sequence). CDR3 residues: CASSSGLAGGLDEQLF. The CDR3 DNA follows: TGTGCCAGTAGCTCCGGACTAGCGGGGGGGCTGGATGAGCAGCTCTTC.

Only a few counts were recorded for this clonotype. V usage is TRBV3-1 and J usage is TRBJ1-4; weak D call: TRBD1 (5 bases). Germline V lookup: CDR1 LGHDT, CDR2 YNNKEL (reference sequence). V was clipped by 0 bases and J by 8 bases, with 13 bases between them. The CDR3 extends over 15 amino acids. The CDR3 here is CASSQDWGGGEKLFF. The CDR3 DNA is TGTGCCAGCAGCCAAGACTGGGGCGGAGGCGAAAAACTGTTTTTT.

The CDR3 DNA reads as TGTGCCAGCAGCCAAGCGGGGGGGGACACTGAAGCTTTCTTT. Translating gives CASSQAGGDTEAFF. The chain carries TRBV4-2 and TRBJ1-1; tentatively, D is TRBD1 (5 bases). Germline V gene data show CDR1 as LGHNA and CDR2 as YNFKEQ. The CDR3 covers 14 residues. The V end was cut by 1 base, the J end by 3 bases, with 9 bases between.

The table lists this clonotype with a few counts. The CDR3 DNA reads as TGTGCCAGCAGTGAACAGACAGGTGGAAGTGGAGGCTACACCTTC. This codes for CASSEQTGGSGGYTF. This chain uses TRBV6-4 with TRBJ1-2; the D gene is possibly TRBD1 (6 bases). CDR1 is MRHNA, CDR2 SNTAGT, per germline. V shed 3 bases and J shed 8 bases, with 19 bases lying between them. The CDR3 is made up of 15 amino acids.

V gene TRBV11-1 combines with J gene TRBJ2-7; 7 nucleotides agree with TRBD2. The J call is doubtful: the DNA matches TRBJ2-5 better. This CDR3 has 15 residues. CDR1 is SGHAT and CDR2 is FQDESV in the germline V gene (reference sequence). The CDR3: CASSSDGLDRETQYF. The CDR3 DNA is TGTGCCAGCAGCTCGGACGGACTAGACCGGGAGACCCAGTACTTC.

V usage is TRBV10-3 and J usage is TRBJ2-1; 10 positions match TRBD1. The junction had 8 bases not matched to a gene; V was cut back by 6 bases and J by 6 bases. The CDR3 spans 15 residues. CDR1 is ENHRY and CDR2 is SYGVKD in the germline V gene. The CDR3, as DNA: TGTGCCATCAGAACCGGGACAGGGGCCGCCAATGAGCAGTTCTTC. Encoded protein: CAIRTGTGAANEQFF.

The V call is TRBV12-5, the J call TRBJ2-5, with D hard to call. The CDR3 loop spans 13 amino acids. Germline values: CDR1 LGHNT, CDR2 FRNRAP. V lost 2 bases to trimming and J lost 2 bases, with 6 bases between them. The CDR3 nucleotides are TGTGCTAGTGGTTTGATCCAACAAGAGACCCAGTACTTC. Protein sequence: CASGLIQQETQYF.

In this sample, this clonotype turned up a few times. The chain carries TRBV12-3 or TRBV12-4 and TRBJ2-1; weak D call: TRBD1 (6 bases). V gave up 4 bases and J gave up 6 bases, with 16 bases separating them. The CDR3 is 15 amino acids. The CDR3 reads CASSCRGRRCNEQFF. The CDR3 nucleotides are TGTGCCAGCAGTTGCAGGGGTCGGAGGTGCAATGAGCAGTTCTTC.

V usage is TRBV5-1 and J usage is TRBJ2-4, with 13 bases that match TRBD2. Germline-derived CDR1 and CDR2 are SGHRS and YFSETQ. V gave up 3 bases and J gave up 6 bases; unmatched junction bases: 6. The CDR3 totals 16 residues. CDR3 DNA: TGCGCCAGCAGCTCTGGACTAGCGGGAGCCCTAAACATTCAGTACTTC. This sequence encodes CASSSGLAGALNIQYF.

The rearrangement uses TRBV12-3 or TRBV12-4 and TRBJ1-3; no definite D call. The CDR3 covers 13 residues. V lost 2 bases and J 2 bases, leaving 4 bases between the germline ends. CDR3 residues: CASSLRAGNTIYF. The CDR3 DNA sequence: TGTGCCAGCAGTTTACGGGCTGGAAACACCATATATTTT.

This chain joins TRBV20-1 and TRBJ2-5; TRBD2 matches at 7 bases. The end of the DNA is better explained by TRBJ2-7, so the J call may be wrong. Germline CDR1 DFQATT, CDR2 SNEGSKA (reference sequence). The CDR3 is 15 amino acids. The CDR3 sequence: CSARDASSGTYEQYF. CDR3 DNA sequence: TGCAGTGCTAGAGATGCGTCTAGCGGCACCTACGAGCAGTACTTC.

The chain links TRBV6-5 to TRBJ2-3, with TRBD2 matching 10 bases. The V segment lost 2 bases and the J segment 0 bases; nucleotides outside the gene matches: 11. CDR1 is MNHEY and CDR2 is SVGAGI in the germline V gene. CDR3 length equals 19 residues. The CDR3 spells CASSYGGLAGASSTDTQYF. CDR3 coding DNA: TGTGCCAGCAGTTACGGAGGGCTAGCGGGGGCCTCTAGCACAGATACGCAGTATTTT.

This clonotype was seen a handful of times. This chain uses TRBV29-1 with TRBJ2-1; 7 nucleotides align to TRBD2. The CDR3 extends over 14 amino acids. The junction had 9 bases not matched to a gene; V was cut back by 6 bases and J by 4 bases. Germline V gives CDR1 SQVTM, CDR2 ANQGSEA. The CDR3 bases are TGCAGCGTCGGGGGACTAACGAAGTACAATGAGCAGTTCTTC. It is translated as CSVGGLTKYNEQFF.

V and J are TRBV28 and TRBJ2-5; 9 nucleotides line up with TRBD2. With 2 bases clipped from V and 5 bases from J, the junction kept 9 bases outside the gene matches. The V gene's germline CDR1 is MDHEN and CDR2 SYDVKM. There are 16 residues in the CDR3. The CDR3 DNA follows: TGTGCCAGCAGTTTAGGGCGGGAGGGCCTCGGGGAGACCCAGTACTTC. This gives the protein CASSLGREGLGETQYF.

This clonotype has ten or more counts. V is TRBV15 and J is TRBJ2-5, with no clear D. This CDR3 region has 15 residues. The germline V gene has CDR1 LNHNV and CDR2 YYDKDF (reference sequence). With 0 bases removed from V and 5 bases from J, the gap between germline ends came to 13 bases. The DNA of the CDR3 is TGTGCCACCAGCAGAGATTATGGTCAAGGGGAGACCCAGTACTTC. Protein: CATSRDYGQGETQYF.

The genes are TRBV7-3 and TRBJ1-3; D not resolved. Germline CDR1 SGHTA, CDR2 FQGTGA. V was shortened by 0 bases and J by 8 bases, with 8 bases between the two germline ends. This CDR3 comprises 13 residues. The CDR3 protein is CASSLTSSDTIYF. For the CDR3, the DNA is TGTGCCAGCAGCTTAACATCGTCGGACACCATATATTTT.

This clonotype was seen more than once but under ten times. The V gene is TRBV6-5, the J gene TRBJ1-1, with D possibly matching TRBD1 (5 bases). This CDR3 spans 16 amino acids. The germline gives CDR1 MNHEY, CDR2 SVGAGI. V lost 4 bases and J lost 0, with 15 bases in between. CDR3 amino acids: CASSSAGQPLNTEAFF. As DNA, the CDR3 is TGTGCCAGCAGTTCGGCGGGGCAGCCCTTGAACACTGAAGCTTTCTTT.

Note on this clonotype: Sequence at one end of the junction differs from germline and may be a read error. V usage is TRBV6-1 and J usage is TRBJ1-2; D possibly corresponds to TRBD1 (5 bases). Germline-derived CDR1 and CDR2 are MNHNS and SASEGT. The CDR3 is 16 amino acids. CDR3 nucleotide sequence: TGTGCCAGCAGCTCCTTATCGGGGGGAGAGGACTATGACTACACCTTC. This translates into CASSSLSGGEDYDYTF.

This clonotype was counted many times. This chain's CDR3 is CSVEGQGYEQYF. CDR3 nucleotides: TGCAGCGTTGAAGGGCAGGGCTACGAGCAGTACTTC. The rearrangement links TRBV29-1 to TRBJ2-7, with D maybe TRBD1 (5 bases). The length of the CDR3 is 12 residues. V was clipped by 1 base and J by 3 bases, with 7 bases between them. CDR1 SQVTM and CDR2 ANQGSEA come from the germline V gene.

There are a few counts of this clonotype. The chain links TRBV29-1 to TRBJ2-1; the D is unclear. V was shortened by 4 bases and J by 2 bases, with 9 bases between the two germline ends. Germline CDR1 and CDR2: SQVTM and ANQGSEA. This CDR3 has 13 amino acids. The chain's CDR3 is CSVGIMAYNEQFF. CDR3 bases: TGCAGCGTTGGTATAATGGCCTACAATGAGCAGTTCTTC.

The chain carries TRBV7-3 and TRBJ1-2; 7 bases map to TRBD1. Losses at the gene ends were 5 bases for V and 4 bases for J; bases not matched to a gene: 10. This CDR3 contains 15 residues. In germline, CDR1 is SGHTA, CDR2 FQGTGA. CDR3 sequence reads: CASSKGWDSPYGYTF. Written as DNA, the CDR3 is TGTGCCAGCAGCAAGGGTTGGGACAGCCCCTATGGCTACACCTTC.

This chain connects TRBV12-3 or TRBV12-4 to TRBJ2-1; the D is unclear. V shed 2 bases and J shed 0 bases, with 8 bases lying between them. The CDR3 sequence is 15 residues long. In DNA, the CDR3 is TGTGCCAGCAGTTTAATCCGCAGCTCCTACAATGAGCAGTTCTTC. Translated: CASSLIRSSYNEQFF.

This clonotype was detected only a few times. The V and J genes are TRBV19 and TRBJ2-7; D remains ambiguous. V was clipped by 3 bases and J by 3 bases, with 12 bases between them. The CDR3 sequence is 14 residues long. Germline V CDR1 and CDR2: LNHDA, SQIVND (reference sequence). Written as DNA, the CDR3 is TGTGCCAGTAGTATCGACCAACCCCTCTACGAGCAGTACTTC. This gives the protein CASSIDQPLYEQYF.

This clonotype has only one observation. The chain uses TRBV12-3 or TRBV12-4 and TRBJ1-2; no definite D call. CDR3 length: 15 residues. The V end was cut by 2 bases, the J end by 2 bases, with 12 bases between. The CDR3: CASSLSASRNYGYTF. CDR3 DNA sequence: TGTGCCAGCAGTTTATCCGCGTCCAGAAACTATGGCTACACCTTC.

V gene TRBV7-9 combines with J gene TRBJ2-7, with D perhaps TRBD2 (5 bases). Per the germline V gene, CDR1 is SEHNR and CDR2 is FQNEAQ (reference sequence). The CDR3 totals 15 residues. V was trimmed by 4 bases and J by 3 bases, leaving 16 bases between them. CDR3 DNA: TGTGCCAGCAGCTCCGGGGTAGGACTGGTCTACGAGCAGTACTTC. Translating gives CASSSGVGLVYEQYF.

This clonotype was found a few times. The V call is TRBV7-8, the J call TRBJ2-5, with D perhaps TRBD2 (5 bases). The CDR3 consists of 12 residues. The germline V and J ends were trimmed by 4 bases and 7 bases, with 10 bases remaining between them. The germline gives CDR1 SGHVS, CDR2 FQNEAQ. The CDR3 loop reads CASSSSEGTQYF. The CDR3 DNA is TGTGCCAGCAGCTCGTCCGAGGGGACCCAGTACTTC. Filled out from reference TRBV7-8 and TRBJ2-5, the complete variable domain reads GAGVSQSPRYKVAKRGQDVALRCDPISGHVSLFWYQQALGQGPEFLTYFQNEAQLDKSGLPSDRFFAERPEGSVSTLKIQRTQQEDSAVYLCASSSSEGTQYFGPGTRLLVL.

This chain joins TRBV24-1 and TRBJ2-2; TRBD1 is a possible D gene (6 bases). CDR1 and CDR2 from the germline V gene are KGHDR and SFDVKD. The V end was cut by 3 bases, the J end by 2 bases, with 9 bases between. This CDR3 comprises 15 residues. CDR3 sequence (DNA): TGTGCCACCAGTGATCCACAGGGTAACACCGGGGAGCTGTTTTTT. Translated: CATSDPQGNTGELFF.

This clonotype has just a few counts. The V gene is TRBV4-1, the J gene TRBJ2-5; D is uncertain. The J call is doubtful: the DNA matches TRBJ2-7 better. The V gene's germline CDR1 is MGHRA and CDR2 YSYEKL. This CDR3 is 15 amino acids long. CDR3: CASSQEPRSFHEQYF. The CDR3 DNA reads as TGCGCCAGCAGCCAAGAGCCTAGAAGCTTCCACGAGCAGTACTTC.

This clonotype was picked up a small number of times. V usage is TRBV4-1 and J usage is TRBJ2-1; 8 bases align to TRBD2. The CDR3 is made up of 17 amino acids. The germline gives CDR1 MGHRA, CDR2 YSYEKL. V gave up 3 bases and J gave up 4 bases; unmatched junction bases: 11. The CDR3 DNA is TGCGCCAGCAGCCATGAAATCCTAGCGGGCGCTTACAATGAGCAGTTCTTC. Protein sequence: CASSHEILAGAYNEQFF.

The DNA for the CDR3 is TGTGCCAGCAGCTTAGGGGGGGTGACCTACAATGAGCAGTTCTTC. It yields the protein CASSLGGVTYNEQFF. This rearrangement joins TRBV7-6 to TRBJ2-1; TRBD2 is a possible D gene (6 bases). The germline V gene encodes CDR1 SGHVS and CDR2 FNYEAQ. V lost 1 base to trimming and J lost 2 bases, with 9 bases between them. There are 15 residues in the CDR3.